This T cell receptor (beta chain) was captured by sequencing in a study of blood T cell repertoires in COVID-19. Study overall: PBMCs, B-cell-depleted T cells, or T cells were the source of the cDNA or gDNA that made up the material.

CDR3 length: 16 residues. CDR1 LNHDA and CDR2 SQIVND come from the germline V gene (reference sequence). The trim removed 5 bases at V and 4 bases at J, leaving 9 bases unmatched. Only in-frame clones appear in the TCRdb table, and some are missing; sequencing was by immunoSEQ multiplex PCR. This sample has over 120,000 clones, with roughly 88% found just once. The sequence derives from a man in his 70s with acute or convalescent COVID-19. The sample consisted of peripheral blood. The rearrangement links TRBV19 to TRBJ2-3; the match to TRBD2 covers 10 bases. The CDR3 is CASSFTGTSESDTQYF. As DNA, the CDR3 is TGTGCCAGTAGTTTTACCGGGACTAGCGAATCAGATACGCAGTATTTT.